This T cell receptor (beta chain) was sequenced during a study of T-cell memory formation after mild COVID-19. Across the study: The two donors had largely donor-specific TCR clusters. Study-wide results and caveats: Contracting clones, day 15 to 85, had balanced CD4/CD8, and later expanders favored CD4+. Pre-infection memory harbored some responding clones, suggesting cross-reactive memory joined.

CDR3 length: 15 residues. After removal of 4 bases from V and 8 bases from J, the junction contained 7 bases not matched to a gene. Germline loops: CDR1 SEHNR, CDR2 FQNEAQ (reference sequence). About this clonotype itself: Antigen specificity is unknown.

5'RACE primed at constant segments yielded TCR alpha and TCR beta cDNA libraries bearing sample barcodes and UMIs. TCRdb analysed the 5' RACE reads with MiXCR anew, one entry per CDR3 protein. The profile shows approximately 500,000 distinct CDR3 sequences, roughly 23% of them singletons. The source is an adult woman who had mild COVID-19 (a few samples of this study predate the infection). Cell type and time point are not known. Sequenced material: PBMCs or a T cell subset sorted from them (not recorded which). The chain is built from TRBV7-9 and TRBJ1-4, with 10 bases that match TRBD1. The DNA of the CDR3 is TGTGCCAGCAGCTCCGGGACAGGGGCAAGGGAAAAACTGTTTTTT. It codes for CASSSGTGAREKLFF.